The 21 T cell receptor beta chains listed next were all sequenced from one sample in a study of identical twins. TCRdb reanalysed the 5' RACE reads using MiXCR and keeps one entry per CDR3 protein. Of hundreds of thousands of distinct CDR3 sequences in the sample, approximately 13% were seen once. This sample was also put to use in a study of yellow fever vaccine responses in identical twins.

Sequencing was done on a sample of CD8+ T cells sorted from blood. Receptors were obtained from a woman aged 18 to 35 in good health.

The rearrangement links TRBV3-1 to TRBJ2-1; TRBD2 matches at 9 bases. The trim removed 5 bases at V and 2 bases at J, leaving 7 bases unmatched. This CDR3 is 16 amino acids long. Per germline, CDR1 LGHDT and CDR2 YNNKEL (reference sequence). The CDR3 reads CASSAAGGSTYNEQFF. CDR3 nucleotides: TGTGCCAGCAGCGCCGCGGGAGGGTCTACCTACAATGAGCAGTTCTTC.

The J gene is TRBJ2-5, the V gene TRBV20-1; D tentatively fits TRBD1 or TRBD2 (6 bases each). Looked up from germline, CDR1 is DFQATT and CDR2 is SNEGSKA (reference sequence). Trimming cost V 3 bases and J 4 bases, with 12 bases left between them. The CDR3 sequence is 13 residues long. CDR3 residues: CSAREGVPETQYF. Here the CDR3 DNA reads TGCAGTGCTAGGGAGGGGGTCCCAGAGACCCAGTACTTC.

CDR3 amino acids: CSARVGSQETQYF. The DNA for the CDR3 is TGCAGTGCTAGAGTTGGCAGCCAAGAGACCCAGTACTTC. V usage is TRBV20-1 and J usage is TRBJ2-5, with unresolved D. Germline V gives CDR1 DFQATT, CDR2 SNEGSKA (reference sequence). The CDR3 loop spans 13 amino acids. V lost 1 base, J lost 1 base, and 7 bases lay in between.

This clonotype was recorded many times. The chain is built from TRBV29-1 and TRBJ2-5, with D possibly called TRBD1 or TRBD2 (6 bases each). The CDR3 runs to 12 residues. V lost 7 bases and J 6 bases, leaving 15 bases between the germline ends. The germline V gene has CDR1 SQVTM and CDR2 ANQGSEA. The DNA for the CDR3 is TGCAGCGGCCTCGAAGGGGGGCAGACCCAGTACTTC. It is translated as CSGLEGGQTQYF.

This clonotype was seen ten or more times. The chain combines TRBV15 with TRBJ2-5; D is uncertain. V was cut by 0 bases and J by 5 bases, with 7 bases left in between. The CDR3 runs to 13 residues. CDR1 LNHNV and CDR2 YYDKDF come from the germline V gene (reference sequence). The CDR3 nucleotides are TGTGCCACCAGCAGAGATATCGAGGAGACCCAGTACTTC. This encodes CATSRDIEETQYF.

This sequence joins TRBV6-6 and TRBJ2-1, with TRBD2 identical over 8 bases. V lost 5 bases, J lost 10 bases, and 7 bases stayed unmatched. This CDR3 is 13 amino acids long. From germline, CDR1 is MNHNY and CDR2 SVGAGI (reference sequence). The CDR3 DNA is TGTGCCAGCAGTCCTAGCGGGCAGGGGGAGCAGTTCTTC. Its translation: CASSPSGQGEQFF.

The sample holds a few counts of this clonotype. The chain uses TRBV5-1 and TRBJ1-4; a weak D match, TRBD1 (5 bases). Trimming took 5 bases from V and 5 from J, leaving 13 bases between them. Germline V gives CDR1 SGHRS, CDR2 YFSETQ. The CDR3 has 14 amino acids. The CDR3 nucleotides read TGCGCCAGCAGACTACGGGGGGACAATGAAAAACTGTTTTTT. Protein product: CASRLRGDNEKLFF.

This clonotype was observed a handful of times. This chain joins TRBV20-1 and TRBJ1-4; TRBD1 agrees at 7 bases. Germline trimming cut 6 bases from V and 7 bases from J; bases unmatched to any gene: 11. The germline V gene encodes CDR1 DFQATT and CDR2 SNEGSKA (reference sequence). There are 14 residues in the CDR3. The CDR3 nucleotides read TGCAGTGCCCCTATACAGGGGATCGGTGAAAAACTGTTTTTT. Residues: CSAPIQGIGEKLFF.

This chain joins TRBV5-5 and TRBJ2-7; 7 nucleotides line up with TRBD1. CDR1 is SGHKS, CDR2 YYEKEE, per germline (reference sequence). This CDR3 is 15 amino acids long. Trimming took 1 base from V and 1 from J; bases not matched to a gene: 5. Here the CDR3 reads CASSLQPGGSYEQYV. The DNA for the CDR3 is TGTGCCAGCAGCTTGCAGCCAGGGGGTTCCTACGAGCAGTACGTC.

A few counts support this clonotype. The chain employs TRBV5-1 and TRBJ2-1, with 9 bases matching TRBD1. Germline-derived CDR1 and CDR2 are SGHRS and YFSETQ. This CDR3 is 16 amino acids long. J gave up 7 bases and V 0 bases, and 8 bases lay outside the gene matches. The chain's CDR3 is CASSLDSRDRENEQFF. In DNA, the CDR3 is TGCGCCAGCAGCTTGGATAGCCGGGACAGGGAGAATGAGCAGTTCTTC.

The rearrangement joins TRBV11-2 to TRBJ2-7; D is unclear. Deletions cut 0 bases from V and 2 bases from J, with 11 bases between. The CDR3 totals 15 residues. CDR1 is SGHAT and CDR2 is FQNNGV in the germline V gene. The CDR3: CASSLDRRSPYEQYV. Here the CDR3 DNA reads TGTGCCAGCAGCTTAGATCGCCGGAGCCCCTACGAGCAGTACGTC.

This clonotype was counted a few times. The chain employs TRBV5-1 and TRBJ2-7; D perhaps matches TRBD2 (5 bases). V was cut by 5 bases and J by 0 bases, with 12 bases left in between. CDR3 length equals 14 residues. Per germline, CDR1 SGHRS and CDR2 YFSETQ. The CDR3 sequence is CASSKSGGSYEQYF. CDR3 DNA: TGCGCCAGCAGTAAAAGCGGAGGCTCCTACGAGCAGTACTTC. Filled out from reference TRBV5-1 and TRBJ2-7, the complete variable domain reads KAGVTQTPRYLIKTRGQQVTLSCSPISGHRSVSWYQQTPGQGLQFLFEYFSETQRNKGNFPGRFSGRQFSNSRSEMNVSTLELGDSALYLCASSKSGGSYEQYFGPGTRLTVT.

The chain uses TRBV28 and TRBJ2-7, with 7 bases that match TRBD1. J was trimmed by 3 bases and V by 3 bases; bases with no gene match: 17. This CDR3 spans 18 amino acids. Germline V gives CDR1 MDHEN, CDR2 SYDVKM. The CDR3 protein is CASSLFLTTGTADYEQYF. The CDR3 coding sequence is TGTGCCAGCAGTTTGTTCCTAACGACCGGGACAGCTGACTACGAGCAGTACTTC.

In its sample, this clonotype was seen many times. The V and J genes are TRBV15 and TRBJ2-7; D gene uncertain. The V and J ends lost 0 bases and 5 bases respectively, with 14 bases between them. This CDR3 contains 15 residues. Germline V lookup: CDR1 LNHNV, CDR2 YYDKDF (reference sequence). In DNA, the CDR3 is TGTGCCACCAGCAGAGAGAATCCCGAAGTGGACGAGCAGTACTTC. Protein: CATSRENPEVDEQYF.

V is TRBV9 and J is TRBJ1-1; D gene ambiguous. The CDR3 is made up of 14 amino acids. Germline CDR1 is SGDLS and CDR2 is YYNGEE. V shed 0 bases and J shed 1 base, with 7 bases lying between them. For the CDR3, the DNA is TGTGCCAGCAGCGTAGTCAGAGAGAACACTGAAGCTTTCTTT. Amino acids: CASSVVRENTEAFF.

The rearrangement uses TRBV15 and TRBJ2-1; D unresolved. Trimming pared 3 bases from V and 6 bases from J, leaving 18 bases between. Germline assignment: CDR1 LNHNV and CDR2 YYDKDF (reference sequence). The CDR3 spans 16 residues. Here the CDR3 reads CATSSSGELKGNEQFF. The CDR3 region has the DNA TGTGCCACCAGCAGTTCCGGCGAACTCAAGGGCAATGAGCAGTTCTTC.

The chain is built from TRBV6-5 and TRBJ1-6, with D perhaps TRBD1 (5 bases). Trimming pared 0 bases from V and 6 bases from J, leaving 9 bases between. The CDR3 is 15 residues long. Germline lookup yields CDR1 MNHEY and CDR2 SVGAGI. The CDR3 region has the DNA TGTGCCAGCAGTTACTCGACGACAGCTAATTCACCCCTCCACTTT. Encoded protein: CASSYSTTANSPLHF.

There are a few counts of this clonotype. V and J are TRBV6-2 or TRBV6-3 and TRBJ2-1, with 13 bases matching TRBD2. The V gene end was trimmed by 3 bases and the J gene end by 0 bases; junction bases not matched to a gene: 11. Germline V CDR1 and CDR2: MNHEY, SVGEGT. The CDR3 has 20 amino acids. CDR3 DNA: TGTGCCAGCAGTTATAGTTTGGGACTAGCGGGAACTGTCTCCTACAATGAGCAGTTCTTC. It codes for CASSYSLGLAGTVSYNEQFF.

This clonotype was picked up a small number of times. The genes are TRBV15 and TRBJ2-3; 8 bases are shared with TRBD1. The CDR3 is 15 residues long. Germline lookup yields CDR1 LNHNV and CDR2 YYDKDF (reference sequence). Losses at the gene ends were 0 bases for V and 2 bases for J; bases not matched to a gene: 1. The chain's CDR3 is CATSREGQDTDTQYF. CDR3 coding DNA: TGTGCCACCAGCAGAGAGGGACAGGACACAGATACGCAGTATTTT.

For the CDR3, the DNA is TGTGCCAGCAGTGGGACTAGTTTTTACGAGCAGTTCTTC. Its translation: CASSGTSFYEQFF. The genes are TRBV6-1 and TRBJ2-1, with 7 bases matching TRBD2. The CDR3 runs to 13 residues. V was pared by 4 bases and J by 10 bases, with 7 bases of the junction left unmatched. The germline CDR1 and CDR2 sequences are MNHNS and SASEGT.

This clonotype was recorded a few times. The chain links TRBV7-8 to TRBJ2-7, with D perhaps matching TRBD1 (6 bases). Per germline, CDR1 SGHVS and CDR2 FQNEAQ. Trimming removed 4 bases at V and 2 bases at J, with 18 bases between. CDR3 size: 16 residues. In nucleotides, the CDR3 is TGTGCCAGCAGCTACGGACAGTCGGCGGCCCCCTACGAGCAGTACGTC. The encoded protein is CASSYGQSAAPYEQYV.